These T cell receptor beta chains were read from a single sample in a study of T cell repertoires in aging, cancer and after chemotherapy. Each CDR3 protein is one row after TCRdb ran MiXCR on the multiplex PCR reads. Of thousands of distinct CDR3 sequences in the sample, 25% are singletons; the top ten hold roughly 54%. The sample consisted of blood. Every receptor here comes from a human donor with a solid tumor. Both conserved end residues are part of each CDR3. D genes are given only for firm matches. Clone size appears in some rows only: once, few, many, or a class for an expanded clone.

>TRBD2|TRBV30|medium-sized|TRBJ2-1
TGTGCCTGGAGTGTGGTCCGAACTAGCGGGAGCTACAATGAGCAGTTCTTC
CAWSVVRTSGSYNEQFF
>TRBD2|TRBV12-3/TRBV12-4|medium-sized|TRBJ2-5
TGTGCCAGCAGCCTACTAGCGGGAGTGGGGGAGACCCAGTACTTC
CASSLLAGVGETQYF
>TRBD2|TRBV5-1|medium-sized|TRBJ2-3
TGCGCCAGCAGCTATAGCGGGAATGCAGATACGCAGTATTTT
CASSYSGNADTQYF
>-|TRBV15|-|TRBJ2-7
TGTGCCACCAGCAGAGCTGGGGGCGAGCAGTACTTC
CATSRAGGEQYF
>-|TRBV20-1|-|TRBJ2-7
TGCAGTGCTAGAGTAGTGAGTGAGACAGGACTCTACGAGCAGTACTTC
CSARVVSETGLYEQYF
>-|TRBV6-5|medium-sized|TRBJ2-7
TGTGCCAGCAGCCCACAGGGTAGCGGCTACTACGAGCAGTACTTC
CASSPQGSGYYEQYF
>-|TRBV12-3/TRBV12-4|medium-sized|TRBJ2-3
TGTGCCAGCAACCCAGAGCGGGCCCGCCCGGATACGCAGTATTTT
CASNPERARPDTQYF
>TRBD1|TRBV14|few|TRBJ1-1
TGTGCCAGCAGCCAAGTTTGGGACAGGGATGGAGCTTTCTTT
CASSQVWDRDGAFF
>TRBD2|TRBV19|medium-sized|TRBJ2-7
TGTGCCAGTAGCACGCAGCGGGACTCCTACGAGCAGTACTTC
CASSTQRDSYEQYF
>TRBD2|TRBV18|medium-sized|TRBJ2-1
TGTGCCAGCTCACCCCGGACTAGCGCCTACAATGAGCAGTTCTTC
CASSPRTSAYNEQFF
>-|TRBV7-9|-|TRBJ2-3
TGTGCCAGCGAGCCAGATACGCAGTATTTT
CASEPDTQYF
>TRBD1|TRBV29-1|-|TRBJ2-2
TGCAGCGTTCCGGGACAGGGGGGAACCGGGGAGCTGTTTTTT
CSVPGQGGTGELFF
>TRBD1|TRBV10-3|medium-sized|TRBJ1-4
TGTGCCATCAGTGAGGGACAGGGGAGGAATGAAAAACTGTTTTTT
CAISEGQGRNEKLFF
>-|TRBV30|medium-sized|TRBJ2-7
TGTGCCTGGAGAGGAGGGTTGTACGAGCAGTACTTC
CAWRGGLYEQYF
>TRBD2|TRBV30|-|TRBJ2-7
TGTGCCTGGAGAAAGACTAGCGGGGGGCCACCCGTTAGGGAGCAGTACTTC
CAWRKTSGGPPVREQYF
>-|TRBV5-1|few|TRBJ2-1
TGCGCCAGCAGCTTGTTTTCAGGAGGCAATGAGCAGTTCTTC
CASSLFSGGNEQFF
>-|TRBV7-2|-|TRBJ2-1
TGTGCCAGCAGCCCTACTCAATCCGGGTACGGGCAGTTCTTC
CASSPTQSGYGQFF
>-|TRBV19|-|TRBJ1-2
TGTGCCAGTAGCCTACAGGGTACCTATGGCTACACCTTC
CASSLQGTYGYTF
>-|TRBV6-2/TRBV6-3|medium-sized|TRBJ2-1
TGTGCCAGCAACCGTCTCCCAGAGCAGTTCTTC
CASNRLPEQFF
>TRBD2|TRBV11-2|-|TRBJ2-1
TGTGCCAGCAGGTTAGCGGGGGGGGCCAACAATGAGCAGTTCTTC
CASRLAGGANNEQFF
>TRBD2|TRBV12-3/TRBV12-4|medium-sized|TRBJ2-3
TGTGCCAGCAGATCCACTAGCGGGGCAGATACGCAGTATTTT
CASRSTSGADTQYF
>TRBD1|TRBV24-1|medium-sized|TRBJ2-7
TGTGCCACCGCGGACAGGTCCTACGAGCAGTACTTC
CATADRSYEQYF
>-|TRBV6-1|-|TRBJ1-1
TGTGCCAGCAGACCCCCCGGGACTCAAGCTTTCTTT
CASRPPGTQAFF
>-|TRBV6-2/TRBV6-3|-|TRBJ1-5
TGTGCCAGCAGTTATGCGGGCGGGAGCAATCAGCCCCAGCATTTT
CASSYAGGSNQPQHF
>-|TRBV19|medium-sized|TRBJ1-4
TGTGCCAGTAGGAACAACAGGAACACTAATGAAAAACTGTTTTTT
CASRNNRNTNEKLFF
>-|TRBV12-3/TRBV12-4|few|TRBJ1-4
TGTGCCAGCAGAACTGGAAATAATGAAAAACTGTTTTTT
CASRTGNNEKLFF
>TRBD2|TRBV29-1|-|TRBJ2-1
TGCAGCGTCGCAGGACTAGCGGGAAGTGAGCAGTTCTTC
CSVAGLAGSEQFF
>TRBD1|TRBV19|-|TRBJ1-5
TGTGCCAGTAGAAGCGGGACAGGGGTTCTTCAGCCCCAGCATTTT
CASRSGTGVLQPQHF
>TRBD1|TRBV30|medium-sized|TRBJ2-1
TGTGCCCAAGGGGACAGGGGTACCAATGAGCAGTTCTTC
CAQGDRGTNEQFF
>-|TRBV7-2|-|TRBJ2-1
TGTGCCAGCAGCCAAATCAGGGGAAATGAGCAGTTCTTC
CASSQIRGNEQFF
>-|TRBV6-5|medium-sized|TRBJ2-1
TGTGCCAGCAGTTACTCGTGGGCCAGAGGCTCCTACAATGAGCAGTTCTTC
CASSYSWARGSYNEQFF
>TRBD1|TRBV29-1|medium-sized|TRBJ2-2
TGCAGCGCCAGGGGGGGACAGGGGGGATCGGGGGAGCTGTTTTTT
CSARGGQGGSGELFF
>-|TRBV7-2|-|TRBJ2-2
TGTGCCAGCAGCTTAGCAGGACCCGGGGAGCTGTTTTTT
CASSLAGPGELFF
>TRBD2|TRBV9|-|TRBJ2-7
TGTGCCAGCAGCGTGCTAGCGGGGTCCTACGAGCAGTACTTC
CASSVLAGSYEQYF
>TRBD1|TRBV20-1|-|TRBJ2-2
TGCAGTGTAACGGGACAGATCAACACCGGGGAGCTGTTTTTT
CSVTGQINTGELFF